One and the same sample provided the 8 T cell receptor beta chains below, sequenced in a study of Graves' ophthalmopathy and Graves' hyperthyroidism. Scientists amplified the TCR beta CDR3 regions from RNA transcripts. RT-PCR was first run with HTBI primers, then multiplex PCR in a second round. A single record per CDR3 protein comes from TCRdb applying MiXCR to the multiplex PCR reads. The table has some 360,000 distinct CDR3 sequences, roughly 17% seen once. Sequencing was done on a sample of peripheral blood. The receptor source for this set is an adult woman with stable Graves' hyperthyroidism.

This clonotype was seen just once. This may stem from a read error, because a much larger clone lies one nucleotide away. This chain uses TRBV6-8 with TRBJ2-2; D may match TRBD1 or TRBD2 (7 bases each). Per germline, CDR1 MNHGY and CDR2 SAAAGT. V dropped 6 bases and J dropped 3 bases, with 17 bases sitting between them. The CDR3 length is 16 residues. The CDR3 DNA reads as TGTGCCAGCAGCCCCGTTCAGGGGGGGCACACCGGGGAGCTGTTTTTT. Its protein is CASSPVQGGHTGELFF.

The V and J genes are TRBV7-9 and TRBJ2-7; 8 positions match TRBD1. V shed 5 bases, J shed 3 bases, and the junction held 6 bases outside the gene matches. Germline CDR1 SEHNR, CDR2 FQNEAQ (reference sequence). The CDR3 runs 14 residues. The CDR3 reads CASSEDRAYYEQYF. Here the CDR3 DNA reads TGTGCCAGCAGCGAGGACAGGGCCTACTACGAGCAGTACTTC.

As to this clonotype: At one of its ends the junction is not consistent with the germline gene, which may arise from a read error. The V call is TRBV5-1, the J call TRBJ1-5; 7 bases fit TRBD1. CDR1 SGHRS and CDR2 YFSETQ come from the germline V gene. This CDR3 comprises 14 residues. CDR3 nucleotide sequence: TGCGTCAGCAGCACCGGGACAGTGGGTCAGCCCCTGCATTTT. This sequence encodes CVSSTGTVGQPLHF.

The chain carries TRBV4-1 and TRBJ1-2; 10 bases fit TRBD1. The germline V gene has CDR1 MGHRA and CDR2 YSYEKL. The CDR3 extends over 16 amino acids. After removal of 3 bases from V and 2 bases from J, the junction contained 6 bases not matched to a gene. The CDR3 spells CASSQGRTGGNYGYTF. The CDR3, as DNA: TGCGCCAGCAGCCAGGGTCGGACAGGGGGAAACTATGGCTACACCTTC.

This clonotype occurred many times. J is TRBJ2-7 and V is TRBV6-5, with 10 bases fitting TRBD2. The J segment lost 2 bases and the V segment lost 3 bases, leaving 4 bases of the junction unmatched. The CDR3 contains 15 residues. The germline CDR1 and CDR2 sequences are MNHEY and SVGAGI. Here the CDR3 DNA reads TGTGCCAGCAGTTATCCTACTAGCGGGGCCTACGAGCAGTACTTC. Translated, it gives CASSYPTSGAYEQYF.

This clonotype was observed at least ten times. The germline gene is not matched at one end of the junction; a read error may be the cause. V is TRBV29-1 and J is TRBJ1-1; D gene unclear. The CDR3 contains 13 residues. Germline values: CDR1 SQVTM, CDR2 ANQGSEA. The CDR3 nucleotides are TGCAGCGTTGAGAGAGGGCTGAACACTGAAGCTTTCTTC. Amino acid sequence: CSVERGLNTEAFF. The full variable domain, its missing parts supplied by reference TRBV29-1 and TRBJ1-1, is SAVISQKPSRDICQRGTSLTIQCQVDSQVTMMFWYRQQPGQSLTLIATANQGSEATYESGFVIDKFPISRPNLTFSTLTVSNMSPEDSSIYLCSVERGLNTEAFFGQGTRLTVV.

This clonotype was counted many times. The gene calls are TRBV19 and TRBJ1-1; a weak D match, TRBD1 (5 bases). Germline CDR1 and CDR2: LNHDA and SQIVND (reference sequence). V lost 9 bases, J lost 0 bases, and 5 bases lay in between. CDR3 length: 11 residues. The CDR3 region is CARGLNTEAFF. DNA of the CDR3: TGTGCCAGGGGACTGAACACTGAAGCTTTCTTT.

The chain has TRBV5-1 and TRBJ2-5; maybe TRBD2 (5 bases). Germline V lookup: CDR1 SGHRS, CDR2 YFSETQ. V gave up 4 bases and J gave up 5 bases, with 21 bases separating them. The CDR3 is 16 amino acids. Written as DNA, the CDR3 is TGCGCCAGCAGCCCAACCCATTCCCCCGGACTGGAGACCCAGTACTTC. This sequence encodes CASSPTHSPGLETQYF.